The present TCR beta chain was sequenced within a study of blood T cells in healthy people across ages (dated by TCRdb to about 2015). General notes on the study: In model experiments, template switching captured roughly one uniquely barcoded TCR beta cDNA molecule for every two T cells. Four age groups were formed from the donors: young (average about 16 years), middle-aged (around 37), aged (over 55) and long-lived (approximately 80). The study measured age-related changes in TCR beta repertoire diversity using deep sequencing normalized with unique cDNA molecular identifiers. To avoid experimental bias, donors of different ages were randomly spread across the sequencing lanes. The study analyzed two additional independent replicas of 1 million unique cDNA reads from the same blood draw for two donors, one aged 18 to 29 and one aged 80 or older. The study at large found these results: Compared with the aged group, the long-lived group had more naive CD4+ T cells, fewer expanded clones and increased TCR diversity, a pattern suggesting age selection. Observed TCR beta diversity correlated strongly with the percentage of naive T cells measured by flow cytometry. Conclusive comparison of naive and antigen-experienced compartments was prevented by the profiling of bulk unsorted PBMCs. Estimates of total diversity based on one million sequenced T cells were considered lower bounds and underestimates. Donor CMV infection status was unknown, potentially confounding age-related changes in expanded clonotypes. As age increased, observed TCR beta diversity per million T cells dropped in a roughly linear way, and a significant reduction was already evident by age 40.

In regard to this clonotype: Its antigen target is currently unknown. It has no much larger one-base neighbor in the sample; base qualities were not kept.

Donors were about 36 systemically healthy Caucasian individuals from Russia aged roughly 6 to 95 years. Roughly 9 milliliters of peripheral blood were drawn from each donor into EDTA-treated Vacutainer tubes. Ficoll-Paque density-gradient centrifugation was used to isolate PBMCs, with at least 6.5 million per sample. Trizol reagent was used to extract total RNA from PBMCs, with at least 5.5 micrograms per sample. For every donor, an aliquot of PBMCs went through flow cytometry to measure the percentages of naive CD45RAhigh/CD27high T cells. Library creation used 5' RACE. Sequencing took place on an Illumina HiSeq 2500. A second PCR of about 6 to 11 cycles was performed with a sample-barcoded 5' primer and a J-beta primer mix. Each TCR beta cDNA molecule received a unique molecular identifier from a template-switch 5' adaptor carrying 12 random nucleotides. At least 3 million CDR3-containing paired-end reads were obtained from each sample. All of the RNA was converted into first-strand cDNA using the Mint cDNA synthesis kit, with a TRBC-specific oligonucleotide serving as the primer. Following uracil-DNA glycosylase treatment, a first 18-cycle PCR with universal primers M1SS and BC2_uni_R was performed on all cDNA. Processing in the source paper ran as follows. Each sample was normalized by randomly selecting 1 million high-quality reads, each carrying a distinct molecular identifier. Instead of being binned into consensus sequences, reads that shared molecular identifiers were thrown out. CDR3 identification, clonotype clustering and error correction used MiTCR with a Q25 quality threshold and the strictest error-elimination algorithm. A nonparametric unseen species model with Euler transformation was used to estimate a lower bound on total TCR beta diversity. TCRdb reworked the public reads: Q25 trimming with fastp, MiXCR clone assembly, productive beta chains retained. When rows share a CDR3 protein, they turn into one entry using the most common DNA and genes. TCRdb, not the original authors, processed these V and J calls. The sample table records about 640,000 distinct CDR3 sequences; under 70% of these occur just once. In total, the top ten clones hold more than 35% of the sample.

This receptor was taken from a man aged 55 to 70 in good health. Material: blood.

The bases read TGCAGTGCAGTCCGGGCGGGGGGGCCCCATGAGCAGTTCTTC. The resulting protein is CSAVRAGGPHEQFF. Here the chain combines TRBV20-1 and TRBJ2-1; a stretch of 9 junction bases matches TRBD2. V is cut back by 6 bases and J by 8 bases, with 11 bases in the junction unmatched. Including cysteine and phenylalanine, the CDR3 has 14 amino acids. Only CDR3 DNA is held: 42 bases, read in frame from base 1. CDR1 DFQATT and CDR2 SNEGSKA are derived from the germline V gene (reference sequence).